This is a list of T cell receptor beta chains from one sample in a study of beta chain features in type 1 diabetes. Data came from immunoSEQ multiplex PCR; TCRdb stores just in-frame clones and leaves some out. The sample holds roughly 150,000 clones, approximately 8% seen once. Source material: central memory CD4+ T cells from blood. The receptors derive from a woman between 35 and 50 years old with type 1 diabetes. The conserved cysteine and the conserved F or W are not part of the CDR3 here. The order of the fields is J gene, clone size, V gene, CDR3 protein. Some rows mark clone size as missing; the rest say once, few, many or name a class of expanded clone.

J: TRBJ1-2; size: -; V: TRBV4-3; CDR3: ASSQDRFTAHYGYT
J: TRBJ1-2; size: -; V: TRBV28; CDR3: ASTTGSYGYT
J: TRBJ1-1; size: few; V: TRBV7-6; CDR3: ASMRTMNTEAF
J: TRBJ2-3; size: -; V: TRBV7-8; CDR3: ASSVIDYTDTQY
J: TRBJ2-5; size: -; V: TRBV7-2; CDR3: ASSPGTHQTETQY
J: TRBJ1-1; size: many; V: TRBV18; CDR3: ASSPAEGCTEAF
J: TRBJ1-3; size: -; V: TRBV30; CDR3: AWSVGTAGNTIY
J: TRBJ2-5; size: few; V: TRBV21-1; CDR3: ASRRSGRCQETQY
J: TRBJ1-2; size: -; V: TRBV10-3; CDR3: AIRGTGGAIYGYT
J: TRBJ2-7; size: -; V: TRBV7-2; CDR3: ASSPRDSTYEQY
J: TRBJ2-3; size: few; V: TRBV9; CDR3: ASSVAAGLSTDTQY
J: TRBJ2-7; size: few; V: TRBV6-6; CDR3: ASSYRTGVYEQY
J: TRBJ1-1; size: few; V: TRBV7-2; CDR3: ASSLGTREAF
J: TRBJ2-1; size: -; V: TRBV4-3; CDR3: ASSQEPQGADEQF
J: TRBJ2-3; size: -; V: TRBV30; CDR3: AWSVRSSTQY
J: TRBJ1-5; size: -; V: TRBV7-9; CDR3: ASSPPTGAQPQH
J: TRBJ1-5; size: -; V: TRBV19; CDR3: ASSILQLPGGNQPQH
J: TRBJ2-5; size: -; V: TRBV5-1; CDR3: ASSLSSGGAGKTQY
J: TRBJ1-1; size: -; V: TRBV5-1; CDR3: ASTPGGGGMNTEAF
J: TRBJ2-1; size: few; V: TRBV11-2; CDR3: ASSSGQGRRDEQF
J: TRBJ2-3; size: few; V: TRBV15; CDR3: ATGGTGIRLRDTQY
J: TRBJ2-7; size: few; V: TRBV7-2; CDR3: ASSWLTSGVQDEQY
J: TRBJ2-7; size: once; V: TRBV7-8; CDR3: ASSWGTSGVYEQY
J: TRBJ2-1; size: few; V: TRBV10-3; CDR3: AIGHEQF
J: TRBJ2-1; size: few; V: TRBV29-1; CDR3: SVGRQGTEQF
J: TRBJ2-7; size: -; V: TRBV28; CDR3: ASSRQGSEQY
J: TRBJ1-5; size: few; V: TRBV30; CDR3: AWSAGTGGTRGNQPQH
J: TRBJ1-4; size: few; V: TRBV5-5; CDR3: ASSLETNPGEKLF
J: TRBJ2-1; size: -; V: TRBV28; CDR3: ASSRPGGSYNEQF
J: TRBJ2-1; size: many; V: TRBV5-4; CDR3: ASSFRLTDNEQF
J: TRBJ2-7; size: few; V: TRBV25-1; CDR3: ASSNWDRGDYEQY
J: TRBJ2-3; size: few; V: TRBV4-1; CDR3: ASSQVPPAGGRADTQY
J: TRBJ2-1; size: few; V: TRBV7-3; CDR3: ASSLPSGSLNEQF
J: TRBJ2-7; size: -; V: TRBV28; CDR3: ASSHGTARVPY
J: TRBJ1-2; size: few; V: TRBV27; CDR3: ASSLDRNRRGYT
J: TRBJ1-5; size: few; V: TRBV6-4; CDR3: ASSLESGNQPQH
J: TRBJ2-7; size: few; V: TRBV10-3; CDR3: AISPDRFYEQY
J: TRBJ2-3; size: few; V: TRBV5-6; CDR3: ASSRGQADTQY
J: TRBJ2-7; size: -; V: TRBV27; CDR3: ASSFIAASYEQY
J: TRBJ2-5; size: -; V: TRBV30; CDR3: AWNPSPGPVY
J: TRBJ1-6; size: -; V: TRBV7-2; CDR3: ASSFYMSPLH